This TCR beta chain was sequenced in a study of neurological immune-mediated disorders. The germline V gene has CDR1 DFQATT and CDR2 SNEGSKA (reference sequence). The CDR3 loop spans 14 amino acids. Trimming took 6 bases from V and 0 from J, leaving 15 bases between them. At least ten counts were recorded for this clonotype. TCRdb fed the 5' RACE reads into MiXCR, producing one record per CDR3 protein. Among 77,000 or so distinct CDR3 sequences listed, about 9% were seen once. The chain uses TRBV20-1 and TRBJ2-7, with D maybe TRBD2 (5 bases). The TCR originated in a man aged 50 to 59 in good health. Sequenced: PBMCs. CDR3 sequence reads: CSAAGRSYSYEQYF. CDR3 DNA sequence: TGCAGTGCGGCGGGCAGGTCGTACTCCTACGAGCAGTACTTC.